These 22 T cell receptor beta chains were all obtained from the same sample, sequenced in a study of blood T cell repertoires in COVID-19. The data were produced by immunoSEQ multiplex PCR, yet TCRdb's version contains in-frame clones alone and is incomplete. The repertoire has about 350,000 clones, about nine tenths of them found once; the top ten carry about 7%. The specimen sequenced was peripheral blood. The receptors were sampled from a woman in her sixties or seventies with COVID-19, enrolled during active disease.

The chain carries TRBV7-3 and TRBJ1-2; maybe TRBD1 (5 bases). Germline CDR1 reads SGHTA; CDR2 reads FQGTGA. The ends were cut back, 4 bases at V and 4 bases at J, with 10 bases in the middle. There are 13 residues in the CDR3. The chain's CDR3 is CASSSAGGYGYTF. CDR3 nucleotide sequence: TGTGCCAGCAGCTCCGCCGGGGGCTATGGCTACACCTTC.

The V call is TRBV6-1, the J call TRBJ1-6; 9 bases match TRBD1. Germline assignment: CDR1 MNHNS and CDR2 SASEGT. The CDR3 length is 16 residues. Trimming cost V 3 bases and J 5 bases; bases outside gene matches: 5. CDR3 coding DNA: TGTGCCAGCAGTGAGGACAGGGGATTCGATAATTCACCCCTCCACTTT. Translated: CASSEDRGFDNSPLHF.

V gene TRBV5-1 combines with J gene TRBJ2-3, with 10 nucleotides matching TRBD2. The CDR3 contains 16 residues. Germline V gene data show CDR1 as SGHRS and CDR2 as YFSETQ. The trim removed 6 bases at V and 4 bases at J, leaving 11 bases unmatched. The CDR3 nucleotides read TGCGCCAGCAACGTGCGAGCGGGGGGGCCCCCAGATACGCAGTATTTT. Translated: CASNVRAGGPPDTQYF.

J is TRBJ2-5 and V is TRBV23-1; D call uncertain. TRBV23-1 is placed among ORFs of uncertain function. V gave up 10 bases and J gave up 4 bases, with 13 bases separating them. The length of the CDR3 is 12 residues. CDR3 sequence reads: CATPRRSETQYF. The CDR3 bases are TGCGCCACCCCCCGGCGGTCAGAGACCCAGTACTTC.

This clone was counted a single time. One end of the junction fails to match germline, which may point to a read error. The chain is built from TRBV27 and TRBJ2-3; 8 bases agree with TRBD2. The CDR3 length is 13 residues. Germline loops: CDR1 MNHEY, CDR2 SMNVEV (reference sequence). This chain's CDR3 is CASSLAGGLTRIF. CDR3 sequence (DNA): TGTGCCAGCAGTTTAGCGGGGGGCCTGACACGGATTTTT.

V gene TRBV6-6 combines with J gene TRBJ1-1; 8 bases match TRBD1. There are 16 residues in the CDR3. Germline assignment: CDR1 MNHNY and CDR2 SVGAGI (reference sequence). Losses at the gene ends were 2 bases for V and 3 bases for J; bases not matched to a gene: 8. CDR3 coding DNA: TGTGCCAGCAGTTACGGTCCAGGGGGCAGAGACACTGAAGCTTTCTTT. Encoded protein: CASSYGPGGRDTEAFF.

The chain has TRBV27 and TRBJ2-7; a possible D gene is TRBD2 (5 bases). The CDR3 spans 15 residues. CDR1 and CDR2 from the germline V gene are MNHEY and SMNVEV (reference sequence). Trimming left V 2 bases short and J 5 bases short, with 16 bases between. The CDR3 loop reads CASSLVGNMADEQYF. Written as DNA, the CDR3 is TGTGCCAGCAGTTTAGTCGGGAATATGGCAGACGAGCAGTACTTC.

This clone was counted between two and nine times. Other DNA variants within this sample encode the same CDR3. V and J are TRBV7-2 and TRBJ2-7; TRBD2 agrees at 11 bases. With 0 bases clipped from V and 2 bases from J, the junction kept 0 bases outside the gene matches. The length of the CDR3 is 15 residues. Germline values: CDR1 SGHTA, CDR2 FQGNSA. CDR3 nucleotide sequence: TGTGCCAGCAGCTTAGCTAGCGGGGGGGCCTACGAGCAGTACTTC. It codes for CASSLASGGAYEQYF.

The rearrangement links TRBV24-1 to TRBJ2-1; D is uncertain. The CDR3 consists of 12 residues. Germline CDR1 and CDR2: KGHDR and SFDVKD. V was shortened by 4 bases and J by 4 bases, with 4 bases between the two germline ends. The CDR3 DNA sequence: TGTGCCACCAGTGACAGTTACAATGAGCAGTTCTTC. Translation: CATSDSYNEQFF.

This clone was seen a single time. The chain recombines TRBV5-6 with TRBJ2-3, with TRBD2 matching over 9 bases. CDR1 and CDR2 from the germline V gene are SGHDT and YYEEEE. CDR3 length: 16 amino acids. V lost 5 bases and J lost 2; bases outside the gene matches: 9. CDR3 DNA: TGTGCCAGCAGTATGACTAGCGGAACGACCACAGATACGCAGTATTTT. Translation: CASSMTSGTTTDTQYF.

The J gene is TRBJ2-2, the V gene TRBV11-3; 11 bases line up with TRBD2. This CDR3 has 15 residues. Germline CDR1 SGHNT, CDR2 YENEEA. Germline trimming cut 5 bases from V and 4 bases from J; bases unmatched to any gene: 3. CDR3: CASSPSGGTTGELFF. In nucleotides, the CDR3 is TGTGCCAGCAGCCCTAGCGGGGGGACCACCGGGGAGCTGTTTTTT.

The gene calls are TRBV28 and TRBJ1-5, with 8 positions matching TRBD1. With V trimmed by 6 bases and J by 1 base, 11 bases remained unmatched. The length of the CDR3 is 17 residues. The germline gives CDR1 MDHEN, CDR2 SYDVKM. CDR3 in DNA: TGTGCCAGCAGAACCACAGGGGGGATATCGAGCAATCAGCCCCAGCATTTT. Protein product: CASRTTGGISSNQPQHF.

CDR3 protein: CATSERQGGTDTQYF. CDR3 sequence (DNA): TGTGCCACCAGTGAAAGACAGGGTGGCACAGATACGCAGTATTTT. The rearrangement joins TRBV24-1 to TRBJ2-3; 7 bases fit TRBD1. Germline loops: CDR1 KGHDR, CDR2 SFDVKD. This CDR3 is built from 15 residues. The junction had 4 bases not matched to a gene; V was cut back by 4 bases and J by 1 base.

The chain couples TRBV29-1 to TRBJ2-4; TRBD1 matches at 9 bases. In germline, CDR1 is SQVTM, CDR2 ANQGSEA. V trimming: 7 bases; J trimming: 3 bases; junction bases outside the gene matches: 7. The CDR3 is made up of 14 amino acids. The CDR3 DNA follows: TGCAGCGCCCACGGACAGGGGAGCAAAAACATTCAGTACTTC. Protein product: CSAHGQGSKNIQYF.

The chain links TRBV5-3 to TRBJ1-6, with TRBD1 matching over 8 bases. TRBV5-3 is an open reading frame whose function is uncertain. CDR3 length: 17 residues. With 0 bases clipped from V and 5 bases from J, the junction kept 7 bases outside the gene matches. The CDR3 bases are TGTGCCAGAAGCTTGGCGGATGACAGGGGAGATAATTCACCCCTCCACTTT. Protein product: CARSLADDRGDNSPLHF.

The chain uses TRBV4-2 and TRBJ1-2; D is perhaps TRBD1 (5 bases). Deletions cut 1 base from V and 1 base from J, with 10 bases between. The CDR3 loop spans 15 amino acids. Germline V gene lookup returns CDR1 LGHNA and CDR2 YNFKEQ. The DNA for the CDR3 is TGTGCCAGCAGCCAAGCCCCGGGGGTTAACTATGGCTACACCTTC. Its translation is CASSQAPGVNYGYTF.

The chain has TRBV7-3 and TRBJ1-1; D is perhaps TRBD1 (5 bases). The V gene lost 5 bases and the J gene lost 4 bases, with 17 bases spanning the gap. CDR3 size: 15 residues. CDR1 is SGHTA and CDR2 is FQGTGA in the germline V gene. CDR3 DNA: TGTGCCAGCAGCCTCCAGGCGGGGGATTCCACTGAAGCTTTCTTT. Its protein is CASSLQAGDSTEAFF.

Comment on this clone: Its ends do not fully match the called genes, so a read error is possible. The chain links TRBV6-2 or TRBV6-3 to TRBJ2-5, with 7 positions matching TRBD1. In germline, CDR1 is MNHEY, CDR2 SVGEGT. CDR3 length: 14 residues. The CDR3 sequence: CASSSQGVQVTQYF. The CDR3 DNA reads TGTGCCAGCAGTTCCCAGGGGGTCCAAGTGACCCAGTACTTC.

The chain has TRBV9 and TRBJ2-7; 8 positions agree with TRBD2. V lost 3 bases and J lost 2; bases outside the gene matches: 10. There are 16 residues in the CDR3. Per germline, CDR1 SGDLS and CDR2 YYNGEE. The CDR3 region has the DNA TGTGCCAGCAGCGCCTCAGGGAGCGGGGGAGCCTACGAGCAGTACTTC. Translation gives CASSASGSGGAYEQYF.

The rearrangement uses TRBV9 and TRBJ2-3; TRBD2 agrees at 9 bases. The trim removed 2 bases at V and 0 bases at J, leaving 1 base unmatched. The CDR3 is 15 residues long. The V gene's germline CDR1 is SGDLS and CDR2 YYNGEE. The CDR3 DNA reads as TGTGCCAGCAGCGTGGGACTAGCAAGCACAGATACGCAGTATTTT. Translated: CASSVGLASTDTQYF.

This chain links TRBV6-5 with TRBJ1-5; D gene ambiguous. Trimming left V 6 bases short and J 1 base short, with 4 bases between. Germline assignment: CDR1 MNHEY and CDR2 SVGAGI. There are 12 residues in the CDR3. DNA for the CDR3: TGTGCCAGCAGCCTAAGCAATCAGCCCCAGCATTTT. Translated: CASSLSNQPQHF.

This chain uses TRBV28 with TRBJ1-6; D may be TRBD1 (6 bases). V lost 4 bases and J lost 2, with 9 bases in between. The germline V gene has CDR1 MDHEN and CDR2 SYDVKM. The length of the CDR3 is 15 residues. This chain's CDR3 is CASSSDSTYNSPLHF. The CDR3 coding sequence is TGTGCCAGCAGTTCGGACAGTACCTATAATTCACCCCTCCACTTT.